Shown below are 11 T cell receptor beta chains from a single sample sequenced in a study of human T cells and chemical hapten exposure. The time point: patch test 2, 6 weeks after DPC sensitization. Treatment defined: therapeutic diphenylcyclopropenone sensitization with weekly scalp DPC. TCRdb processed the RACE reads anew with MiXCR; each CDR3 protein has one entry. The data hold approximately 90,000 distinct CDR3 sequences, with roughly 9.6% observed a single time. The sample here was whole blood, taken in connection with sensitization to the hapten diphenylcyclopropenone (DPC). These receptors were taken from a man in his forties or fifties with alopecia areata. Some clones in this sample may be carry-over from other donors' samples.

This chain links TRBV7-2 with TRBJ2-3; a possible D gene is TRBD2 (6 bases). The V gene's germline CDR1 is SGHTA and CDR2 FQGNSA. CDR3 length equals 16 residues. V shed 1 base and J shed 2 bases, with 13 bases lying between them. The CDR3 sequence is CASSLVSGLTTDTQYF. In DNA, the CDR3 is TGTGCCAGCAGCTTAGTTAGCGGACTTACCACAGATACGCAGTATTTT.

The genes are TRBV2 and TRBJ1-2; tentative D call: TRBD1 (6 bases). Germline V lookup: CDR1 SNHLY, CDR2 FYNNEI. Trimming shortened V by 5 bases and J by 3 bases, and 10 bases separated the two germline ends. CDR3 length: 13 residues. The CDR3 protein is CASSRDKDYGYTF. Written as DNA, the CDR3 is TGTGCCAGCAGTCGGGACAAGGACTATGGCTACACCTTC.

This clonotype was found many times. The rearrangement links TRBV25-1 to TRBJ2-3; TRBD1 matches at 8 bases. The V gene's germline CDR1 is MGHDK and CDR2 SYGVNS. V lost 8 bases, J lost 3 bases, and 7 bases stayed unmatched. CDR3 length equals 14 residues. The chain's CDR3 is CASSTGGVTDTQYF. The CDR3 nucleotides read TGTGCCAGCTCAACAGGGGGAGTAACAGATACGCAGTATTTT.

The chain combines TRBV20-1 with TRBJ1-4; D gene ambiguous. The CDR3 contains 11 residues. The V gene lost 5 bases and the J gene lost 11 bases, with 12 bases spanning the gap. Germline CDR1 and CDR2: DFQATT and SNEGSKA (reference sequence). CDR3 DNA sequence: TGCAGTGCTGGCCGGGCGACGAAACTGTTTTTT. Translating gives CSAGRATKLFF.

The rearrangement joins TRBV18 to TRBJ2-7; D uncertain. This CDR3 spans 13 amino acids. V gave up 5 bases and J gave up 3 bases, with 11 bases separating them. Germline V gives CDR1 KGHSH, CDR2 LQKENI. This chain's CDR3 is CASSSGPNYEQYV. The CDR3 nucleotides are TGTGCCAGCTCATCTGGCCCCAACTACGAGCAGTACGTC.

The chain is built from TRBV11-2 and TRBJ2-7, with 10 bases aligning to TRBD1. CDR1 is SGHAT, CDR2 FQNNGV, per germline. V lost 0 bases and J lost 4; bases outside the gene matches: 0. This CDR3 is built from 14 residues. CDR3 residues: CASSLEGQGYEQYV. The CDR3 DNA reads as TGTGCCAGCAGCTTAGAGGGACAGGGGTACGAGCAGTACGTC.

The J gene is TRBJ2-4, the V gene TRBV3-1, with TRBD1 matching 11 bases. CDR1 is LGHDT, CDR2 YNNKEL, per germline (reference sequence). V shed 2 bases and J 3 bases; nucleotides not matched to a gene: 6. The CDR3 runs 17 residues. CDR3 sequence: CASSQKGQGVGKNIQYF. CDR3 nucleotide sequence: TGTGCCAGCAGCCAAAAGGGACAGGGGGTTGGCAAAAACATTCAGTACTTC.

This chain uses TRBV3-1 with TRBJ1-1; D is ambiguous. V was cut by 1 base and J by 6 bases, with 6 bases left in between. CDR1 and CDR2 (germline): LGHDT, YNNKEL (reference sequence). The length of the CDR3 is 12 residues. DNA for the CDR3: TGTGCCAGCAGCCAAGGGGCGGCTGAAGCTTTCTTT. Its translation is CASSQGAAEAFF. Complete variable domain (other parts from reference TRBV3-1 and TRBJ1-1): DTAVSQTPKYLVTQMGNDKSIKCEQNLGHDTMYWYKQDSKKFLKIMFSYNNKELIINETVPNRFSPKSPDKAHLNLHINSLELGDSAVYFCASSQGAAEAFFGQGTRLTVV.

This clonotype was counted at least ten times. The rearrangement joins TRBV21-1 to TRBJ2-4; the DNA was not compared with TRBD1, the D call given in the table. TRBV21-1 represents a pseudogene. The CDR3 consists of 22 residues. For the CDR3, the DNA is TGTGCCAGCAGCCTCCGTTCCGGCAGGGGGCCACGGACACGCCTAGCCAAAAACATTCAGTACTTC. Protein: CASSLRSGRGPRTRLAKNIQYF.

There are many counts of this clonotype. This chain joins TRBV11-2 and TRBJ1-2; TRBD1 agrees at 8 bases. V dropped 5 bases and J dropped 4; count of bases not matched to a gene: 9. The CDR3 consists of 15 residues. Per the germline V gene, CDR1 is SGHAT and CDR2 is FQNNGV. The DNA for the CDR3 is TGTGCCAGCAGCCCTGGCGCAGGGGGCGGCTATGGCTACACCTTC. It codes for CASSPGAGGGYGYTF.

This clonotype has more than one count but fewer than ten. The chain carries TRBV14 and TRBJ2-1, with TRBD2 as a possible D gene (7 bases). CDR1 and CDR2 (germline): SGHDN, FVKESK. The CDR3 contains 15 residues. The V gene lost 1 base and the J gene lost 2 bases, with 9 bases spanning the gap. The CDR3 loop is CASSQVGGPYNEQFF. CDR3 DNA sequence: TGTGCCAGCAGCCAAGTCGGGGGGCCCTACAATGAGCAGTTCTTC.